This TCR beta chain derives from a study of shared clonotypes between healthy human individuals. Study as a whole: The plates for each donor numbered three CD4 naive, three CD4 memory, two CD8 naive and one CD8 memory.

Study results and limitations: Sampling included only blood; tissue repertoires likely differ. Relative to memory subsets, naive subsets generally showed larger estimated richness.

A remark on this clone: Its antigen is unknown.

Methods used by the authors: ImmunoSEQ only sent back junction sequences with no quality scores, so filtering was done differently. Method: immunoSEQ multiplex PCR; TCRdb's copy keeps in-frame clones and lacks some. The DNA was the basis for D and trimming; V, J and clone size are from that table. The table has around 600,000 clones, more than 95% seen once. What was sequenced was naive CD4+ T cells sorted from blood. The subset here: CD45RA+ positively selected. The clonotype was recovered from a young woman in good health.

The CDR3 protein is CSVGQGGELFF. The CDR3 DNA follows: TGCAGCGTTGGACAAGGGGGGGAGCTGTTTTTT. The gene calls are TRBV29-1 and TRBJ2-2; D is undetermined. The CDR3 totals 11 residues. The germline V gene encodes CDR1 SQVTM and CDR2 ANQGSEA. The V gene lost 4 bases and the J gene lost 8 bases, with 8 bases spanning the gap.